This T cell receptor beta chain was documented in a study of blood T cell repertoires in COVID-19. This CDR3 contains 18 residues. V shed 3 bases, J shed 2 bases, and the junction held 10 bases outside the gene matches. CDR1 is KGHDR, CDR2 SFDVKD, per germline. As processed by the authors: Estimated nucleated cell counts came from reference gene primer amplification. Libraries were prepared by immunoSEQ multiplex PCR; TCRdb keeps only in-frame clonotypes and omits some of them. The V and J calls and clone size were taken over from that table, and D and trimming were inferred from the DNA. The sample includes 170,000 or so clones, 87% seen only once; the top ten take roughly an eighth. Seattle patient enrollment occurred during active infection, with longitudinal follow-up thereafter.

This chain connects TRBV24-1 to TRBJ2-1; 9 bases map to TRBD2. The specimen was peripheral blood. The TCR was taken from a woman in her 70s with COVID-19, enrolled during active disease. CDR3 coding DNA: TGTGCCACCAGTGATCCGACACCTAGCGGGAAAACCTACAATGAGCAGTTCTTC. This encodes CATSDPTPSGKTYNEQFF.